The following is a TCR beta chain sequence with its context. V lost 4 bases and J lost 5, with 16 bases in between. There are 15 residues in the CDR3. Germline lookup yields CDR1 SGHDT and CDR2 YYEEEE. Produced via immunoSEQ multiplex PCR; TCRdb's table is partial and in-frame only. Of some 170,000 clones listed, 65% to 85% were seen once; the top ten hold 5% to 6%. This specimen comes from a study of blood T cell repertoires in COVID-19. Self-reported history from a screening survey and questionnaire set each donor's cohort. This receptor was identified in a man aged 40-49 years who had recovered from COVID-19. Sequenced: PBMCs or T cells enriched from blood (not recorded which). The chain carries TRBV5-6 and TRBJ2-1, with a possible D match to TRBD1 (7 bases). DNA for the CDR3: TGTGCCAGCAGCCGCCAGACAGGGAGGAACAATGAGCAGTTCTTC. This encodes CASSRQTGRNNEQFF.